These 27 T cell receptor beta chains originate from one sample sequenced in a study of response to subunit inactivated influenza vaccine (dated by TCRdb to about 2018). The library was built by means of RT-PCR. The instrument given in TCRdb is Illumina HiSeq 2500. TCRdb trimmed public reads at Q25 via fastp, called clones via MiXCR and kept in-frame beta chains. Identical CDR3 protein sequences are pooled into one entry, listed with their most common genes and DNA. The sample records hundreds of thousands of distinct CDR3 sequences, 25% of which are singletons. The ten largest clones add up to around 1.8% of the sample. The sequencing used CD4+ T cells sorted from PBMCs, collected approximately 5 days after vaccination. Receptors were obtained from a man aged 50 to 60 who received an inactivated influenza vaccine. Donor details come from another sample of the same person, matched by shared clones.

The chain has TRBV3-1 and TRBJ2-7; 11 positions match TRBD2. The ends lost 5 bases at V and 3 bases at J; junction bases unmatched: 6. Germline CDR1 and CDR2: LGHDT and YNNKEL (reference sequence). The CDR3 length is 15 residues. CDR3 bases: TGTGCCAGCAGCGCTGCAGGACTAGCGGGCTACGAGCAGTACTTC. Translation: CASSAAGLAGYEQYF.

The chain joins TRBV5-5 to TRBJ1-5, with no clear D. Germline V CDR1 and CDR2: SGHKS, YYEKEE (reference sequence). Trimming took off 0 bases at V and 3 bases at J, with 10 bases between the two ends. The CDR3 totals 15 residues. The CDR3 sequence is CASSLEPDPNQPQHF. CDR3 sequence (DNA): TGTGCCAGCAGCTTGGAGCCAGATCCCAATCAGCCCCAGCATTTT.

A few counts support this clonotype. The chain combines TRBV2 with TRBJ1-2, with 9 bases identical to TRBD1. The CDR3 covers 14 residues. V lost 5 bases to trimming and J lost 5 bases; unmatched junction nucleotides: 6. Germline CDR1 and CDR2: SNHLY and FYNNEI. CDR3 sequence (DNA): TGTGCCAGCAGTCGGGACAGGGTGTTGTATGGCTACACCTTC. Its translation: CASSRDRVLYGYTF.

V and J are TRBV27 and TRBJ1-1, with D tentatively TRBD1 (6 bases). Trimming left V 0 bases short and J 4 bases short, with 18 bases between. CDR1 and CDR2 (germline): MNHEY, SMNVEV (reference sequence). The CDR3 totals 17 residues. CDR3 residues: CASSLSLRGGRGTEAFF. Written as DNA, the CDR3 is TGTGCCAGCAGTTTATCCCTTAGGGGGGGCCGCGGCACTGAAGCTTTCTTT.

The CDR3 spells CASSHLLRDGWYNEQFF. The CDR3 DNA is TGTGCCAGCAGCCATCTATTGAGGGACGGATGGTACAATGAGCAGTTCTTC. J is TRBJ2-1 and V is TRBV7-8, with D tentatively TRBD1 or TRBD2 (5 bases each). From germline, CDR1 is SGHVS and CDR2 FQNEAQ. This CDR3 is 17 amino acids long. The V and J ends lost 5 bases and 4 bases respectively, with 21 bases between them. Complete variable domain (other parts from reference TRBV7-8 and TRBJ2-1): GAGVSQSPRYKVAKRGQDVALRCDPISGHVSLFWYQQALGQGPEFLTYFQNEAQLDKSGLPSDRFFAERPEGSVSTLKIQRTQQEDSAVYLCASSHLLRDGWYNEQFFGPGTRLTVL.

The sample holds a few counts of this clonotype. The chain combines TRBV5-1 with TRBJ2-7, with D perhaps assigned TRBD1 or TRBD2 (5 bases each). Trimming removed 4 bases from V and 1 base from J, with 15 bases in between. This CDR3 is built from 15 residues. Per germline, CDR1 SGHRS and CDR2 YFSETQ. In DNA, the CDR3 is TGCGCCAGCAGCCCCGGGACGGTGTTTTCCTACGAGCAGTACTTC. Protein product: CASSPGTVFSYEQYF.

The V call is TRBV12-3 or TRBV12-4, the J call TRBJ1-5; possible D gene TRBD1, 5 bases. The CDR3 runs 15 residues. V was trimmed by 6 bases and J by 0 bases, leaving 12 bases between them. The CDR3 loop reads CASSDSFNSNQPQHF. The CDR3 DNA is TGTGCCAGCAGCGACAGCTTCAATAGCAATCAGCCCCAGCATTTT.

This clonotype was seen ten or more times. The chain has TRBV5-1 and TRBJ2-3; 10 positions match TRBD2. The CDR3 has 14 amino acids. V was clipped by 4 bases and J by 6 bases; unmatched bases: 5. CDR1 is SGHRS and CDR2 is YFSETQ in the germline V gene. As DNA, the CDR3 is TGCGCCAGCAGCCAGGGACTAGCGTACGATACGCAGTATTTT. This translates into CASSQGLAYDTQYF.

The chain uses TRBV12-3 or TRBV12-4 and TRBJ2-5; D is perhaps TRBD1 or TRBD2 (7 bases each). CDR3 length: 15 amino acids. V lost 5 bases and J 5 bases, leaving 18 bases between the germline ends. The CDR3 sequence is CASSHGGTVTETQYF. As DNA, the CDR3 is TGTGCCAGCAGTCACGGGGGGACAGTGACGGAGACCCAGTACTTC.

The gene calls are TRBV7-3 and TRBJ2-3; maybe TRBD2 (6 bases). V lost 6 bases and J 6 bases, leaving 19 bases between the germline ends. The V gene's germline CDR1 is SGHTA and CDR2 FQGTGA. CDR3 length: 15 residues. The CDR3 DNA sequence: TGTGCCAGCAGTTCTGGACCGGGGGAGATGGATACGCAGTATTTT. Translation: CASSSGPGEMDTQYF.

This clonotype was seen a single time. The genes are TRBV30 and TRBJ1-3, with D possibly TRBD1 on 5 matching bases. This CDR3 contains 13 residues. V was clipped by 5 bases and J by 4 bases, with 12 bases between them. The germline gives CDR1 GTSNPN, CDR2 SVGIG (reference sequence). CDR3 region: CAWALGGGNTIYF. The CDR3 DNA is TGTGCCTGGGCCCTGGGGGGAGGAAACACCATATATTTT.

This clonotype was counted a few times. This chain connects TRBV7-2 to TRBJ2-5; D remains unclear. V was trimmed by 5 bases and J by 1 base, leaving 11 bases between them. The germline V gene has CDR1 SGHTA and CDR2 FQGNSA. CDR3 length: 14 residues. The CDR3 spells CASSRSRSQETQYF. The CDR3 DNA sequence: TGTGCCAGCAGCAGAAGTAGATCCCAAGAGACCCAGTACTTC.

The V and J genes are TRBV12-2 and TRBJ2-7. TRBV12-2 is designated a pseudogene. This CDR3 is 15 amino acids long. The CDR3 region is CASRLSVPTSYEQYF. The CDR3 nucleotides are TGTGCAAGTCGCTTATCAGTTCCGACATCCTACGAGCAGTACTTC.

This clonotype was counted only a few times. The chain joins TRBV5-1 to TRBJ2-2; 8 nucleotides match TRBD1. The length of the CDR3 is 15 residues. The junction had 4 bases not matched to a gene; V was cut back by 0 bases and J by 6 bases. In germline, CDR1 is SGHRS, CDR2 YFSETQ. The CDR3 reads CASSLGTGSAGELFF. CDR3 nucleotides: TGCGCCAGCAGCTTGGGGACAGGGTCGGCCGGGGAGCTGTTTTTT.

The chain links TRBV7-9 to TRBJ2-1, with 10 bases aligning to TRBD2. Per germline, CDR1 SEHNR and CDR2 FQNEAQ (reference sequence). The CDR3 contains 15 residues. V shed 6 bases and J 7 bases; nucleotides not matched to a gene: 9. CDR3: CASRDSGGARNEQFF. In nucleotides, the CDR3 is TGTGCCAGCAGAGACAGCGGGGGGGCCAGGAATGAGCAGTTCTTC.

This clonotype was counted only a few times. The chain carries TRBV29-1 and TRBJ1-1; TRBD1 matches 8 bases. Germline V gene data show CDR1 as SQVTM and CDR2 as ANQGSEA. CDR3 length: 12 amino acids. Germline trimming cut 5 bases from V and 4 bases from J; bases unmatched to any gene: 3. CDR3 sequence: CSVTQGVTEAFF. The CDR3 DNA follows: TGCAGCGTTACACAGGGGGTCACTGAAGCTTTCTTT.

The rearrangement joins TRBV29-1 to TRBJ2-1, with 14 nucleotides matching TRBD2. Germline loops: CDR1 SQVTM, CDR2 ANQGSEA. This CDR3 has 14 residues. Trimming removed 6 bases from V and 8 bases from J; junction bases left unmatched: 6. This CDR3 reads CSVSPGLAGDEQFF. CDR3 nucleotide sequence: TGCAGCGTCTCCCCGGGACTAGCGGGAGATGAGCAGTTCTTC.

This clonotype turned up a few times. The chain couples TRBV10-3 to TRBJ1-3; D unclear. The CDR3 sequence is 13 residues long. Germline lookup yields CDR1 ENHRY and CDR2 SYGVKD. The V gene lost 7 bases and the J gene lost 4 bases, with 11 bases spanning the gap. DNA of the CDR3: TGTGCCATCACGATCGCCGTAGGAAACACCATATATTTT. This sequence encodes CAITIAVGNTIYF.

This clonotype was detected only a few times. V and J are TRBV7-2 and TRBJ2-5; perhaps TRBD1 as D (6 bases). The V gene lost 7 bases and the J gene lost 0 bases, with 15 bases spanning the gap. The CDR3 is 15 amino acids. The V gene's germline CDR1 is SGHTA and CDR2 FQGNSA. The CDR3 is CASTQDSLYQETQYF. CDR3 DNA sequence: TGTGCCAGCACCCAGGACAGCCTATACCAAGAGACCCAGTACTTC.

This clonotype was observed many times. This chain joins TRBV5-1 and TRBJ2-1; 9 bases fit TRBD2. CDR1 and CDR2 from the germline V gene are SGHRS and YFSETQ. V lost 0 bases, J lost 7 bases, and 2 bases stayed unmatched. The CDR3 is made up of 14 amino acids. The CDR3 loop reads CASSLVREGNEQFF. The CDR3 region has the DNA TGCGCCAGCAGCTTGGTGCGGGAGGGGAATGAGCAGTTCTTC.

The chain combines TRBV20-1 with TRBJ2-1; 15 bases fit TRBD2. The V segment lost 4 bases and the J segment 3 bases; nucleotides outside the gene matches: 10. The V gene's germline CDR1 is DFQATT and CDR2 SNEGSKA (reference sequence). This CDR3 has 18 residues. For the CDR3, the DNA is TGCAGTGCTAAAAAAAGGACTAGCGGGGGGGCAAGCTACAATGAGCAGTTCTTC. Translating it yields CSAKKRTSGGASYNEQFF.

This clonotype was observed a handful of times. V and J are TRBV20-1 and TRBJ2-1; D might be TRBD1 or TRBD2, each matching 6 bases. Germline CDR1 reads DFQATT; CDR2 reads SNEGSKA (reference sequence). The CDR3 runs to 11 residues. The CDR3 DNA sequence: TGCAGCCCGGTCGTGGGGGGCGAGCAGTTCTTC. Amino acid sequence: CSPVVGGEQFF.

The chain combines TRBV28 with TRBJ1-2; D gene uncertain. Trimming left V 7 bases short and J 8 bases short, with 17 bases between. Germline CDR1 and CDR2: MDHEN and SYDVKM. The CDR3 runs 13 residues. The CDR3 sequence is CASNPGAEMGYTF. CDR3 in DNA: TGTGCCAGCAACCCGGGCGCCGAGATGGGCTACACCTTC.

The CDR3 coding sequence is TGCGCCAGCAGTGAAGCAGGGGGCAGTTCACCCCTCCACTTT. The encoded protein is CASSEAGGSSPLHF. The chain links TRBV10-2 to TRBJ1-6; TRBD1 agrees at 8 bases. The CDR3 contains 14 residues. Germline assignment: CDR1 WSHSY and CDR2 SAAADI. J gave up 9 bases and V 3 bases, and 4 bases lay outside the gene matches.

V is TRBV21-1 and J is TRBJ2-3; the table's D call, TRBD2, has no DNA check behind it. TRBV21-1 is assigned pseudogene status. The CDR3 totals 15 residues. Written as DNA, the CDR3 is TGTGCCAGCAGCGAGCGACTAGCGGGGGGAGATACGCAGTATTTT. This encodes CASSERLAGGDTQYF.

DNA of the CDR3: TGTGCCAGCAGCTTATCAGCGGGGCCCCCATACAATGAGCAGTTCTTC. Residues: CASSLSAGPPYNEQFF. The rearrangement joins TRBV7-9 to TRBJ2-1; TRBD2 matches 7 bases. Trimming cost V 2 bases and J 4 bases; bases outside gene matches: 8. CDR3 length: 16 amino acids. CDR1 SEHNR and CDR2 FQNEAQ come from the germline V gene (reference sequence).

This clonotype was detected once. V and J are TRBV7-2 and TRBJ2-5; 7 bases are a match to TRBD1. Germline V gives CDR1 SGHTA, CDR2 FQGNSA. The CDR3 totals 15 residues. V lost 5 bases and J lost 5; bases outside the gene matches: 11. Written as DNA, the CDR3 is TGTGCCAGCAGCCCCCGGGTTGGCAGGGGGGAGACCCAGTACTTC. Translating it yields CASSPRVGRGETQYF.